Sequencing of this T cell receptor (beta chain) was carried out in a study of T cell responses to AZD1222 COVID-19 vaccine. Generated by immunoSEQ multiplex PCR, the TCRdb table keeps only in-frame clones and is missing some. The data hold fewer than 200,000 clones, with roughly 92% observed a single time. CDR1 ENHRY and CDR2 SYGVKD come from the germline V gene. The V end was cut by 1 base, the J end by 12 bases, with 16 bases between. This CDR3 is 13 amino acids long. The chain employs TRBV10-3 and TRBJ2-7; the D gene is possibly TRBD2 (6 bases). The clonotype originates from an adult who received the MenACWY meningococcal vaccine as a control. The specimen comprised peripheral blood, sampled 28 days after the second dose of the MenACWY control vaccine. DNA of the CDR3: TGTGCCATCAGTGAGTTCCGGGACTGCTGTCCGTACTTC. Amino acids: CAISEFRDCCPYF.